These 27 T cell receptor beta chains were all obtained from the same sample, sequenced in a study of T cell changes during pregnancy in multiple sclerosis. Measured with immunoSEQ multiplex PCR; TCRdb has only the in-frame clones, and not every one. Of roughly 41,000 clones in the sample, about 95% were seen once. The sample here was peripheral blood, taken in the third trimester of pregnancy. The receptors derive from a female donor with multiple sclerosis, enrolled in a pregnancy study.

In DNA, the CDR3 is TGTGCCAGCAACTGGGGAGGGCTCTACGAGCAGTACTTC. Amino acid sequence: CASNWGGLYEQYF. This chain connects TRBV2 to TRBJ2-7; 7 bases map to TRBD2. The CDR3 has 13 amino acids. Germline CDR1 is SNHLY and CDR2 is FYNNEI. V dropped 7 bases and J dropped 3; count of bases not matched to a gene: 6.

The gene calls are TRBV9 and TRBJ2-7; 7 nucleotides align to TRBD1. The CDR3 has 15 amino acids. Trimming cost V 2 bases and J 2 bases; bases outside gene matches: 7. The germline CDR1 and CDR2 sequences are SGDLS and YYNGEE. The CDR3 DNA follows: TGTGCCAGCAGCGTGGCGACAGGGATTGCCTACGAGCAGTACTTC. Translated: CASSVATGIAYEQYF.

J is TRBJ1-1 and V is TRBV6-5, with D unresolved. Trimming stripped 6 bases from V and 1 base from J, with 15 bases between. CDR1 and CDR2 (germline): MNHEY, SVGAGI. The CDR3 is 15 amino acids. This chain's CDR3 is CASREAAARNTEAFF. The CDR3 DNA is TGTGCCAGCAGGGAGGCGGCAGCCCGGAACACTGAAGCTTTCTTT.

V gene TRBV7-2 combines with J gene TRBJ2-2, with 9 nucleotides matching TRBD2. Germline V gene lookup returns CDR1 SGHTA and CDR2 FQGNSA. The CDR3 spans 16 residues. The V segment lost 6 bases and the J segment 6 bases; nucleotides outside the gene matches: 11. CDR3 bases: TGTGCCAGCAGATCAGGAGGTAGCGGGAGAGCCGGGGAGCTGTTTTTT. Its protein is CASRSGGSGRAGELFF.

The V and J genes are TRBV11-2 and TRBJ2-7; TRBD1 agrees at 7 bases. J was trimmed by 1 base and V by 3 bases; bases with no gene match: 3. CDR3 length equals 14 residues. Per germline, CDR1 SGHAT and CDR2 FQNNGV. DNA for the CDR3: TGTGCCAGCAGCTTCGGGACAGAGTCCTACGAGCAGTACTTC. It specifies CASSFGTESYEQYF.

CDR3 region: CASSRTGQPNNEQFF. CDR3 sequence (DNA): TGTGCCAGCAGCCGCACAGGGCAACCCAACAATGAGCAGTTCTTC. This sequence joins TRBV7-2 and TRBJ2-1; D is perhaps TRBD1 (6 bases). V was shortened by 5 bases and J by 5 bases, with 16 bases between the two germline ends. CDR1 and CDR2 from the germline V gene are SGHTA and FQGNSA. The CDR3 is made up of 15 amino acids.

This clone appeared a few times. This chain links TRBV5-1 with TRBJ1-4; TRBD1 matches 9 bases. From germline, CDR1 is SGHRS and CDR2 YFSETQ. The trim removed 4 bases at V and 5 bases at J, leaving 3 bases unmatched. The CDR3 extends over 14 amino acids. This chain's CDR3 is CASSKDRGNEKLFF. The CDR3 coding sequence is TGCGCCAGCAGCAAGGACAGGGGAAATGAAAAACTGTTTTTT.

This sequence joins TRBV4-3 and TRBJ2-3; 7 bases align to TRBD2. This CDR3 has 16 residues. With 4 bases clipped from V and 4 bases from J, the junction kept 11 bases outside the gene matches. In germline, CDR1 is LGHNA, CDR2 YSLEER. CDR3 residues: CASSPSGRADADTQYF. DNA of the CDR3: TGCGCCAGCAGCCCGTCGGGGAGGGCCGATGCAGATACGCAGTATTTT.

The chain links TRBV30 to TRBJ1-1, with D perhaps TRBD1 (6 bases). CDR3 length equals 14 residues. CDR1 and CDR2 (germline): GTSNPN, SVGIG (reference sequence). The V end was cut by 0 bases, the J end by 8 bases, with 16 bases between. CDR3 sequence reads: CAWSVGGQSREAFF. The CDR3 DNA follows: TGTGCCTGGAGTGTAGGCGGACAGAGCCGCGAAGCTTTCTTT.

The chain has TRBV11-2 and TRBJ2-7; the D gene is possibly TRBD2 (5 bases). The ends were cut back, 5 bases at V and 4 bases at J, with 9 bases in the middle. Per the germline V gene, CDR1 is SGHAT and CDR2 is FQNNGV. This CDR3 is 12 amino acids long. CDR3 bases: TGTGCCAGCAGCCCCACGGGATACGAGCAGTACTTC. Residues: CASSPTGYEQYF.

The V gene is TRBV11-3, the J gene TRBJ2-1, with TRBD2 identical over 12 bases. V lost 5 bases and J lost 3; bases outside the gene matches: 8. This CDR3 spans 17 amino acids. Germline CDR1 is SGHNT and CDR2 is YENEEA. The CDR3 loop reads CASSPELAGGLYNEQFF. The CDR3 DNA follows: TGTGCCAGCAGCCCAGAACTAGCGGGGGGCCTCTACAATGAGCAGTTCTTC.

The chain is built from TRBV6-5 and TRBJ2-2; D uncertain. This CDR3 is built from 14 residues. Trimming shortened V by 6 bases and J by 4 bases, and 12 bases separated the two germline ends. Germline lookup yields CDR1 MNHEY and CDR2 SVGAGI. CDR3 sequence: CASRLLDFTGELFF. The DNA for the CDR3 is TGTGCCAGCAGGCTCCTTGACTTCACCGGGGAGCTGTTTTTT.

The chain combines TRBV7-2 with TRBJ2-1; D is uncertain. The CDR3 loop spans 15 amino acids. Trimming removed 0 bases from V and 5 bases from J, with 11 bases in between. Germline V gene sequence: CDR1 SGHTA, CDR2 FQGNSA. The CDR3 here is CASSLASSRNNEQFF. The CDR3 region has the DNA TGTGCCAGCAGCTTAGCCTCCTCTAGGAACAATGAGCAGTTCTTC.

This clone has just a few counts. V and J are TRBV29-1 and TRBJ1-1; D is unclear. Between the trimmed V and J ends, which lost 4 bases and 0 bases, there was a span of 9 bases. This CDR3 spans 13 amino acids. The germline CDR1 and CDR2 sequences are SQVTM and ANQGSEA. The CDR3 loop is CSVAENMNTEAFF. CDR3 bases: TGCAGCGTTGCGGAGAACATGAACACTGAAGCTTTCTTT.

This chain links TRBV30 with TRBJ2-5; TRBD1 might be the D (6 bases). Germline CDR1 is GTSNPN and CDR2 is SVGIG (reference sequence). V was cut by 0 bases and J by 6 bases, with 11 bases left in between. CDR3 length: 13 amino acids. CDR3 protein: CAWSVQGRKTQYF. CDR3 sequence (DNA): TGTGCCTGGAGTGTACAGGGTAGAAAGACCCAGTACTTC.

This chain links TRBV9 with TRBJ1-6; 7 bases match TRBD1. Germline V CDR1 and CDR2: SGDLS, YYNGEE. CDR3 length: 15 residues. J was trimmed by 7 bases and V by 0 bases; bases with no gene match: 4. The CDR3, as DNA: TGTGCCAGCAGCGTAGGGGGGACAGCAAATTCACCCCTCCACTTT. This sequence encodes CASSVGGTANSPLHF.

The chain links TRBV7-6 to TRBJ2-7; 9 bases align to TRBD1. Germline V lookup: CDR1 SGHVS, CDR2 FNYEAQ. This CDR3 has 14 residues. V lost 6 bases and J lost 2; bases outside the gene matches: 5. CDR3 DNA sequence: TGTGCCAGCAGGCCCGGGACAGGGCCCTACGAGCAGTACTTC. Translating it yields CASRPGTGPYEQYF. Full variable domain (missing parts from reference TRBV7-6 and TRBJ2-7): GAGVSQSPRYKVTKRGQDVALRCDPISGHVSLYWYRQALGQGPEFLTYFNYEAQQDKSGLPNDRFSAERPEGSISTLTIQRTEQRDSAMYRCASRPGTGPYEQYFGPGTRLTVT.

The rearrangement uses TRBV13 and TRBJ2-7, with 8 bases lining up with TRBD2. Germline CDR1 is PRHDT and CDR2 is FYEKMQ (reference sequence). The CDR3 consists of 13 residues. Trimming cost V 0 bases and J 9 bases; bases outside gene matches: 4. The CDR3, as DNA: TGTGCCAGCAGCTTAGGCGGGGGGGGCGGGCAGTACTTC. As protein: CASSLGGGGGQYF.

The chain carries TRBV7-9 and TRBJ1-2, with D unclear. Trimming shortened V by 4 bases and J by 2 bases, and 14 bases separated the two germline ends. Germline V CDR1 and CDR2: SEHNR, FQNEAQ (reference sequence). The CDR3 totals 15 residues. In DNA, the CDR3 is TGTGCCAGCAGCTCCTTTGAGGGAGTGAACTATGGCTACACCTTC. Its protein product is CASSSFEGVNYGYTF.

The V call is TRBV30, the J call TRBJ1-1, with TRBD1 identical over 7 bases. Losses at the gene ends were 2 bases for V and 4 bases for J; bases not matched to a gene: 7. CDR1 and CDR2 from the germline V gene are GTSNPN and SVGIG (reference sequence). The length of the CDR3 is 14 residues. As DNA, the CDR3 is TGTGCCTGGAGTTACAGGGGCCCAGTCACTGAAGCTTTCTTT. It codes for CAWSYRGPVTEAFF.

The CDR3, as DNA: TGTGCCAGCAGCTTGGCGGTCCGCTCCTATGGCTACACCTTC. It specifies CASSLAVRSYGYTF. The chain combines TRBV5-5 with TRBJ1-2; D gene ambiguous. Germline CDR1 is SGHKS and CDR2 is YYEKEE (reference sequence). The CDR3 sequence is 14 residues long. Trimming removed 0 bases at V and 4 bases at J, with 10 bases between.

The J gene is TRBJ2-7, the V gene TRBV30; 7 nucleotides agree with TRBD1. Trimming removed 4 bases from V and 0 bases from J; junction bases left unmatched: 3. The CDR3 is made up of 13 amino acids. Germline-derived CDR1 and CDR2 are GTSNPN and SVGIG (reference sequence). CDR3 coding DNA: TGTGCCTGGAACCGGGACAGCTCCTACGAGCAGTACTTC. Its translation is CAWNRDSSYEQYF. The complete variable domain, with remaining parts taken from reference TRBV30 and TRBJ2-7, reads SQTIHQWPATLVQPVGSPLSLECTVEGTSNPNLYWYRQAAGRGLQLLFYSVGIGQISSEVPQNLSASRPQDRQFILSSKKLLLSDSGFYLCAWNRDSSYEQYFGPGTRLTVT.

The chain employs TRBV7-9 and TRBJ2-5; tentative D call: TRBD2 (7 bases). The germline CDR1 and CDR2 sequences are SEHNR and FQNEAQ (reference sequence). V lost 1 base and J lost 4, with 13 bases in between. The CDR3 is 15 residues long. The CDR3 DNA follows: TGTGCCAGCAGCTTAGGGGGGGGCGGAACAGAGACCCAGTACTTC. It is translated as CASSLGGGGTETQYF.

This chain connects TRBV5-4 to TRBJ2-5, with 10 bases fitting TRBD2. V gave up 4 bases and J gave up 5 bases; unmatched junction bases: 8. CDR1 and CDR2 (germline): SGHNT, YYREEE (reference sequence). The CDR3 spans 15 residues. The CDR3 sequence: CASSKAGGPTETQYF. CDR3 in DNA: TGTGCCAGCAGCAAAGCGGGGGGGCCGACGGAGACCCAGTACTTC.

V gene TRBV19 combines with J gene TRBJ1-2; weak D call: TRBD1 (6 bases). There are 15 residues in the CDR3. With 8 bases removed from V and 3 bases from J, the gap between germline ends came to 19 bases. Germline-derived CDR1 and CDR2 are LNHDA and SQIVND (reference sequence). CDR3 DNA: TGTGCCAGTTCAAAAAATGCGGGGGGCGACTATGGCTACACCTTC. Translated, it gives CASSKNAGGDYGYTF.

The J gene is TRBJ2-1, the V gene TRBV27; 13 bases are shared with TRBD2. After removal of 7 bases from V and 8 bases from J, the junction contained 11 bases not matched to a gene. The CDR3 consists of 16 residues. Germline V gene sequence: CDR1 MNHEY, CDR2 SMNVEV (reference sequence). CDR3 DNA: TGTGCCAGCAACCCGATCGGGACTAGCGGGGTGGATGAGCAGTTCTTC. It codes for CASNPIGTSGVDEQFF.

In this sample, this clone turned up a few times. V and J are TRBV2 and TRBJ2-3; D call uncertain. CDR1 and CDR2 from the germline V gene are SNHLY and FYNNEI. This CDR3 spans 13 amino acids. With 2 bases removed from V and 2 bases from J, the gap between germline ends came to 5 bases. In DNA, the CDR3 is TGTGCCAGCAGTGAACCCTTCACAGATACGCAGTATTTT. This translates into CASSEPFTDTQYF.